Shown below are 27 T cell receptor beta chains from a single sample sequenced in a study of shared clonotypes between healthy human individuals. The table came from immunoSEQ multiplex PCR; TCRdb's copy has only in-frame clones and leaves some out. The sample has 1,400,000 or so clones, approximately 98.5% seen once. The specimen was naive CD4+ T cells sorted from blood. Subset here: CD45RA+ positively selected. Every receptor here comes from a man aged 25-45 years in good health.

The chain uses TRBV11-2 and TRBJ2-5; TRBD2 matches at 10 bases. Unmatched junction bases numbered 13, after V lost 5 bases and J lost 4 bases. Germline V gene data show CDR1 as SGHAT and CDR2 as FQNNGV. The CDR3 is 17 amino acids. The CDR3: CASSKTRLAGVGETQYF. CDR3 sequence (DNA): TGTGCCAGCAGCAAAACCCGGCTAGCGGGAGTCGGAGAGACCCAGTACTTC.

V usage is TRBV30 and J usage is TRBJ2-7; D is possibly TRBD1 (6 bases). CDR1 is GTSNPN and CDR2 is SVGIG in the germline V gene (reference sequence). The CDR3 is made up of 14 amino acids. V lost 1 base and J 3 bases, leaving 13 bases between the germline ends. In DNA form, the CDR3 reads TGTGCCTGGAGTGGGGGGCTCCTCTTCTACGAGCAGTACTTC. Translated, it gives CAWSGGLLFYEQYF.

The V gene is TRBV5-1, the J gene TRBJ2-1; 7 nucleotides align to TRBD2. CDR3 length equals 15 residues. V lost 4 bases and J lost 6; bases outside the gene matches: 10. The germline V gene encodes CDR1 SGHRS and CDR2 YFSETQ. CDR3 coding DNA: TGCGCCAGCAGCCCAGGGCCGGGGGGAGGCAATGAGCAGTTCTTC. Protein product: CASSPGPGGGNEQFF.

In DNA form, the CDR3 reads TGTGCCAGCGCCAAATTGACAGACGCCTATGGCTACACCTTC. Amino acids: CASAKLTDAYGYTF. This chain links TRBV2 with TRBJ1-2; possible D gene TRBD1, 5 bases. V dropped 8 bases and J dropped 4 bases, with 17 bases sitting between them. Germline V gene lookup returns CDR1 SNHLY and CDR2 FYNNEI. CDR3 length: 14 amino acids.

J is TRBJ1-4 and V is TRBV7-9, with D perhaps matching TRBD1 (5 bases). The CDR3 sequence is 16 residues long. In germline, CDR1 is SEHNR, CDR2 FQNEAQ (reference sequence). V lost 5 bases, J lost 11 bases, and 24 bases lay in between. CDR3: CASSPPGGYSRGKLFF. In nucleotides, the CDR3 is TGTGCCAGCAGCCCACCCGGGGGGTACAGTCGAGGTAAACTGTTTTTT.

The CDR3 is CASSTSGETQYF. The DNA of the CDR3 is TGTGCCAGCAGTACCTCTGGGGAGACCCAGTACTTC. This chain links TRBV28 with TRBJ2-5; D remains ambiguous. The CDR3 covers 12 residues. The germline gives CDR1 MDHEN, CDR2 SYDVKM. V was trimmed by 5 bases and J by 5 bases, leaving 9 bases between them.

The V and J genes are TRBV5-6 and TRBJ2-5; D not certain. Germline CDR1 and CDR2: SGHDT and YYEEEE. The CDR3 consists of 11 residues. In DNA, the CDR3 is TGTGACGGGCCTCACCAAGAGACCCAGTACTTC. Translated, it gives CDGPHQETQYF.

The chain uses TRBV6-1 and TRBJ2-3; TRBD1 matches 7 bases. Trimming took 4 bases from V and 1 from J; bases not matched to a gene: 5. CDR1 and CDR2 (germline): MNHNS, SASEGT. This CDR3 contains 15 residues. Here the CDR3 reads CASSGGGGRTDTQYF. Written as DNA, the CDR3 is TGTGCCAGCAGTGGAGGGGGCGGCCGCACAGATACGCAGTATTTT.

This clone has a single count. The V gene is TRBV20-1, the J gene TRBJ2-3; D is undetermined. The CDR3 is made up of 11 amino acids. In germline, CDR1 is DFQATT, CDR2 SNEGSKA (reference sequence). V was clipped by 4 bases and J by 5 bases, with 7 bases between them. CDR3 sequence (DNA): TGCAGTGCTAACCAAGGAGATACGCAGTATTTT. It is translated as CSANQGDTQYF.

V is TRBV6-5 and J is TRBJ2-5; D unresolved. Germline V CDR1 and CDR2: MNHEY, SVGAGI. V lost 6 bases to trimming and J lost 5 bases, with 22 bases between them. The CDR3 extends over 16 amino acids. Here the CDR3 DNA reads TGTGCCAGCAGGTACCAAGTGGACCCAGGAACGGAGACCCAGTACTTC. Its translation: CASRYQVDPGTETQYF.

The chain links TRBV25-1 to TRBJ2-7; D is perhaps TRBD2 (6 bases). The CDR3 has 11 amino acids. V lost 8 bases and J 3 bases, leaving 8 bases between the germline ends. Germline V gene lookup returns CDR1 MGHDK and CDR2 SYGVNS. The CDR3 bases are TGTGCCAGCGGGGGGAGCTACGAGCAGTACTTC. This codes for CASGGSYEQYF.

V gene TRBV5-1 combines with J gene TRBJ2-7; 8 nucleotides line up with TRBD1. V trimming: 0 bases; J trimming: 1 base; junction bases outside the gene matches: 12. The CDR3 loop spans 18 amino acids. CDR1 SGHRS and CDR2 YFSETQ come from the germline V gene. The CDR3 loop is CASSLALITGGKSYEQYF. The CDR3 DNA reads as TGCGCCAGCAGCTTGGCCCTTATTACAGGGGGAAAGTCCTACGAGCAGTACTTC.

The V gene is TRBV18, the J gene TRBJ2-7; D unresolved. Germline V gives CDR1 KGHSH, CDR2 LQKENI. The CDR3 consists of 13 residues. Trimming left V 4 bases short and J 5 bases short, with 12 bases between. The CDR3 loop is CASSLHTLDEQYF. The DNA for the CDR3 is TGTGCCAGCTCACTACATACTTTGGACGAGCAGTACTTC.

The chain has TRBV9 and TRBJ2-1; unclear D gene. The CDR3 is made up of 15 amino acids. Between the trimmed V and J ends, which lost 3 bases and 0 bases, there was a span of 10 bases. Germline assignment: CDR1 SGDLS and CDR2 YYNGEE. CDR3 amino acids: CASSEPESSYNEQFF. The CDR3 nucleotides read TGTGCCAGCAGCGAACCGGAGAGCTCCTACAATGAGCAGTTCTTC.

The V and J genes are TRBV4-3 and TRBJ2-7, with D possibly TRBD1 on 6 matching bases. CDR1 LGHNA and CDR2 YSLEER come from the germline V gene. Deletions cut 4 bases from V and 6 bases from J, with 19 bases between. This CDR3 has 15 amino acids. The CDR3 spells CASSPTGSGLGEQYF. The DNA for the CDR3 is TGCGCCAGCAGCCCTACAGGGTCTGGCTTGGGCGAGCAGTACTTC.

The rearrangement links TRBV12-5 to TRBJ1-5, with 7 bases that match TRBD1. V was pared by 4 bases and J by 2 bases, with 2 bases of the junction left unmatched. The CDR3 totals 14 residues. Germline V gene data show CDR1 as LGHNT and CDR2 as FRNRAP. CDR3 coding DNA: TGTGCTAGTGGTTACGGGACAGGCAATCAGCCCCAGCATTTT. It translates to CASGYGTGNQPQHF.

This chain joins TRBV25-1 and TRBJ2-7; 14 positions agree with TRBD2. Losses at the gene ends were 4 bases for V and 7 bases for J; bases not matched to a gene: 12. The CDR3 loop spans 17 amino acids. The germline CDR1 and CDR2 sequences are MGHDK and SYGVNS. The CDR3: CASSAVSGTSGGYEQYF. CDR3 DNA: TGTGCCAGCAGTGCGGTTTCCGGGACTAGCGGGGGTTATGAGCAGTACTTC.

The chain uses TRBV5-1 and TRBJ1-1; no reliable D call. CDR1 is SGHRS and CDR2 is YFSETQ in the germline V gene. Trimming shortened V by 0 bases and J by 1 base, and 7 bases separated the two germline ends. The CDR3 is made up of 14 amino acids. CDR3 DNA: TGCGCCAGCAGCTTGGACTTACAGAACACTGAAGCTTTCTTT. Residues: CASSLDLQNTEAFF.

V is TRBV6-6 and J is TRBJ2-1, with TRBD1 identical over 7 bases. Trimming at V came to 6 bases and at J to 4 bases, leaving 9 bases not matched to a gene. This CDR3 contains 15 residues. Germline V gives CDR1 MNHNY, CDR2 SVGAGI (reference sequence). DNA of the CDR3: TGTGCCAGCAGCCCCCCGGGACAGCCTTACAATGAGCAGTTCTTC. This sequence encodes CASSPPGQPYNEQFF.

Note on this clone: The identical CDR3 is also encoded by other nucleotide sequences in the sample. Here the CDR3 reads CASSRGTGSTDTQYF. CDR3 nucleotide sequence: TGTGCCAGCTCCCGCGGGACAGGTAGCACAGATACGCAGTATTTT. This chain joins TRBV18 and TRBJ2-3; 8 bases align to TRBD1. The CDR3 is 15 residues long. V gave up 6 bases and J gave up 0 bases; unmatched junction bases: 5. The germline gives CDR1 KGHSH, CDR2 LQKENI. Filled out from reference TRBV18 and TRBJ2-3, the complete variable domain reads NAGVMQNPRHLVRRRGQEARLRCSPMKGHSHVYWYRQLPEEGLKFMVYLQKENIIDESGMPKERFSAEFPKEGPSILRIQQVVRGDSAAYFCASSRGTGSTDTQYFGPGTRLTVL.

The V and J genes are TRBV5-4 and TRBJ2-1; D remains unclear. The CDR3 contains 13 residues. With 2 bases removed from V and 8 bases from J, the gap between germline ends came to 11 bases. The germline V gene encodes CDR1 SGHNT and CDR2 YYREEE (reference sequence). The CDR3 coding sequence is TGTGCCAGCAGCTTACCGGAAACTGATGAGCAGTTCTTC. Encoded protein: CASSLPETDEQFF.

Note on this clone: The same CDR3 is also encoded by other DNA sequences in this sample. This chain joins TRBV5-1 and TRBJ1-5; TRBD1 is a possible D gene (5 bases). The CDR3 is 14 amino acids. V was shortened by 0 bases and J by 4 bases, with 8 bases between the two germline ends. The germline CDR1 and CDR2 sequences are SGHRS and YFSETQ. This CDR3 reads CASSLGQSNQPQHF. The CDR3, as DNA: TGCGCCAGCAGCTTGGGACAGTCGAATCAGCCCCAGCATTTT.

In nucleotides, the CDR3 is TGCGCCAGCAGCTTGGAGGCGGGATCGGTTGGTGAGCAGTTCTTC. Translated: CASSLEAGSVGEQFF. The chain has TRBV5-1 and TRBJ2-1; perhaps TRBD2 as D (6 bases). V was trimmed by 0 bases and J by 9 bases, leaving 16 bases between them. The CDR3 is 15 amino acids. Germline lookup yields CDR1 SGHRS and CDR2 YFSETQ.

The chain combines TRBV7-2 with TRBJ1-2; TRBD1 might be the D (5 bases). Trimming shortened V by 3 bases and J by 5 bases, and 7 bases separated the two germline ends. The germline V gene has CDR1 SGHTA and CDR2 FQGNSA. This CDR3 is built from 12 residues. The CDR3 here is CASSFDRYGYTF. For the CDR3, the DNA is TGTGCCAGCAGCTTCGACAGATATGGCTACACCTTC.

The chain employs TRBV30 and TRBJ2-3; no firm D call. Germline CDR1 is GTSNPN and CDR2 is SVGIG (reference sequence). The CDR3 totals 12 residues. Trimming pared 5 bases from V and 2 bases from J, leaving 8 bases between. The CDR3 nucleotides read TGTGCCTGGCTGGTCAACACAGATACGCAGTATTTT. Residues: CAWLVNTDTQYF.

The genes are TRBV18 and TRBJ1-1; D is uncertain. Germline V CDR1 and CDR2: KGHSH, LQKENI. V lost 0 bases, J lost 2 bases, and 7 bases lay in between. CDR3 length equals 14 residues. The chain's CDR3 is CASSPPLINTEAFF. The DNA of the CDR3 is TGTGCCAGCTCACCACCCCTGATAAACACTGAAGCTTTCTTT. Filled out from reference TRBV18 and TRBJ1-1, the complete variable domain reads NAGVMQNPRHLVRRRGQEARLRCSPMKGHSHVYWYRQLPEEGLKFMVYLQKENIIDESGMPKERFSAEFPKEGPSILRIQQVVRGDSAAYFCASSPPLINTEAFFGQGTRLTVV.

V is TRBV11-2 and J is TRBJ2-5, with unresolved D. CDR1 is SGHAT and CDR2 is FQNNGV in the germline V gene. This CDR3 is built from 13 residues. Between the trimmed V and J ends, which lost 5 bases and 1 base, there was a span of 8 bases. CDR3 coding DNA: TGTGCCAGCAGCCTAAAACGCCAAGAGACCCAGTACTTC. Its protein is CASSLKRQETQYF.